The 16 T cell receptor beta chains reported below all come from one sample, sequenced in a study of Ad26.COV2.S vaccination and SARS-CoV-2 variants. Sequenced by immunoSEQ multiplex PCR; TCRdb stores in-frame clones only, minus some. The repertoire holds hundreds of thousands of clones, about 83% seen once, with nearly 7.5% in the top ten. Treatment reported: 15 to 20 received Ad26.COV2.S at low or high dose, single or two shots; about 5 received placebo; per-sample allocation not given. On day 63 after the first injection, vaccine and placebo recipients gave samples. The sample consisted of peripheral blood, taken in a trial of Ad26.COV2.S vaccine versus placebo. The origin of the receptors is a person aged 18-60 years who received the Ad26.COV2.S COVID-19 vaccine or a placebo.

The gene calls are TRBV18 and TRBJ1-6; 9 bases align to TRBD1. The J segment lost 6 bases and the V segment lost 3 bases, leaving 3 bases of the junction unmatched. Germline V lookup: CDR1 KGHSH, CDR2 LQKENI. The CDR3 length is 15 residues. The CDR3 loop is CASSPGTGLNSPLHF. CDR3 sequence (DNA): TGTGCCAGCTCACCGGGGACAGGGCTTAATTCACCCCTCCACTTT.

This chain connects TRBV29-1 to TRBJ1-1, with 11 bases that match TRBD1. J gave up 1 base and V 6 bases, and 1 base lay outside the gene matches. The CDR3 loop spans 13 amino acids. Per the germline V gene, CDR1 is SQVTM and CDR2 is ANQGSEA. CDR3 region: CSVGQGGNTEAFF. CDR3 DNA: TGCAGCGTGGGACAGGGGGGGAACACTGAAGCTTTCTTT.

CDR3 sequence (DNA): TGTGCCAGCTCTCGAGCTAATCAGATATGGGGCACTGAAGCTTTCTTT. This gives the protein CASSRANQIWGTEAFF. This chain links TRBV18 with TRBJ1-1; D remains unclear. There are 16 residues in the CDR3. Germline values: CDR1 KGHSH, CDR2 LQKENI. V was clipped by 6 bases and J by 4 bases, with 21 bases between them.

The chain employs TRBV5-6 and TRBJ2-7; no firm D call. V lost 3 bases to trimming and J lost 2 bases, with 3 bases between them. The CDR3 has 11 residues. In germline, CDR1 is SGHDT, CDR2 YYEEEE. The CDR3 loop reads CASSSAYEQYF. CDR3 DNA: TGTGCCAGCAGCTCAGCCTACGAGCAGTACTTC.

This clone has a handful of counts. The V gene is TRBV19, the J gene TRBJ1-1; 10 bases match TRBD1. The J segment lost 4 bases and the V segment lost 4 bases, leaving 9 bases of the junction unmatched. In germline, CDR1 is LNHDA, CDR2 SQIVND (reference sequence). The CDR3 runs 16 residues. In nucleotides, the CDR3 is TGTGCCAGTAGTAAGGGACAGGGGATCATTCGCACTGAAGCTTTCTTT. Encoded protein: CASSKGQGIIRTEAFF.

This chain joins TRBV12-5 and TRBJ2-5; D is ambiguous. V was trimmed by 1 base and J by 4 bases, leaving 10 bases between them. Looked up from germline, CDR1 is LGHNT and CDR2 is FRNRAP. The CDR3 covers 14 residues. The CDR3 protein is CASGLEVSTETQYF. The DNA for the CDR3 is TGTGCTAGTGGTTTGGAAGTCTCCACAGAGACCCAGTACTTC.

The chain employs TRBV19 and TRBJ1-3; a possible D gene is TRBD1 (5 bases). Germline-derived CDR1 and CDR2 are LNHDA and SQIVND (reference sequence). This CDR3 is 14 amino acids long. V lost 7 bases, J lost 0 bases, and 10 bases lay in between. CDR3 nucleotide sequence: TGTGCCAGTACTATGGGGGGCTCTGGAAACACCATATATTTT. It specifies CASTMGGSGNTIYF.

This clone was observed a single time. The rearrangement uses TRBV7-8 and TRBJ2-2; D might be TRBD2 (6 bases). CDR3 length: 13 amino acids. V lost 10 bases to trimming and J lost 2 bases, with 11 bases between them. CDR1 and CDR2 from the germline V gene are SGHVS and FQNEAQ. As DNA, the CDR3 is TGTGCCACCGGGACTTTTAACACCGGGGAGCTGTTTTTT. Its translation: CATGTFNTGELFF.

A single count supports this clone. This rearrangement joins TRBV9 to TRBJ1-6; the D is unclear. The CDR3 contains 14 residues. The ends were cut back, 0 bases at V and 6 bases at J, with 7 bases in the middle. Germline CDR1 and CDR2: SGDLS and YYNGEE. The CDR3 DNA is TGTGCCAGCAGCGTAGGGATGAGTAATTCACCCCTCCACTTT. Encoded protein: CASSVGMSNSPLHF.

V usage is TRBV4-2 and J usage is TRBJ2-5; D is perhaps TRBD2 (7 bases). The V gene lost 7 bases and the J gene lost 5 bases, with 20 bases spanning the gap. This CDR3 is 15 amino acids long. The germline CDR1 and CDR2 sequences are LGHNA and YNFKEQ. CDR3 in amino acids: CASTPGGGAGETQYF. CDR3 sequence (DNA): TGTGCCAGCACTCCAGGTGGGGGGGCTGGGGAGACCCAGTACTTC.

The chain joins TRBV19 to TRBJ1-2; 7 nucleotides match TRBD1. The CDR3 consists of 14 residues. The V segment lost 8 bases and the J segment 4 bases; nucleotides outside the gene matches: 10. CDR1 LNHDA and CDR2 SQIVND come from the germline V gene (reference sequence). DNA of the CDR3: TGTGCCAGTGCGAGGGACAGAGACGCCTATGGCTACACCTTC. Amino acids: CASARDRDAYGYTF.

For the CDR3, the DNA is TGTGCCAGCTCACGGCTAGCGGGAGTAGAGAATGAGCAGTTCTTC. The encoded protein is CASSRLAGVENEQFF. The chain combines TRBV18 with TRBJ2-1; 10 bases line up with TRBD2. Germline V lookup: CDR1 KGHSH, CDR2 LQKENI. CDR3 size: 15 residues. V lost 4 bases to trimming and J lost 7 bases; unmatched junction nucleotides: 7.

In DNA form, the CDR3 reads TGTGCCAGCAGCCCCCGCCCTCCAGGCAATGAGCAGTTCTTC. This codes for CASSPRPPGNEQFF. The gene calls are TRBV9 and TRBJ2-1; no reliable D call. The CDR3 totals 14 residues. Trimming removed 4 bases at V and 6 bases at J, with 14 bases between. Germline loops: CDR1 SGDLS, CDR2 YYNGEE.

This clone was seen only once. This chain links TRBV7-6 with TRBJ2-7; D perhaps matches TRBD2 (6 bases). The CDR3 covers 15 residues. With 3 bases removed from V and 5 bases from J, the gap between germline ends came to 17 bases. The V gene's germline CDR1 is SGHVS and CDR2 FNYEAQ. CDR3 protein: CASSFGVLAAHEQYF. Here the CDR3 DNA reads TGTGCCAGCAGCTTTGGGGTCTTAGCGGCCCACGAGCAGTACTTC.

The chain is built from TRBV27 and TRBJ1-2; D is uncertain. The CDR3 is 16 amino acids. Trimming took 7 bases from V and 2 from J, leaving 20 bases between them. Germline V lookup: CDR1 MNHEY, CDR2 SMNVEV (reference sequence). CDR3 protein: CASTTSTLTPNYGYTF. The CDR3 nucleotides read TGTGCCAGCACCACTTCGACCTTAACCCCAAACTATGGCTACACCTTC.

This chain joins TRBV29-1 and TRBJ2-7, with a tentative D call TRBD2 (5 bases). Germline V lookup: CDR1 SQVTM, CDR2 ANQGSEA. The CDR3 totals 13 residues. The V and J ends lost 3 bases and 5 bases respectively, with 14 bases between them. The CDR3 spells CSVDPLDGDEQYF. The CDR3 DNA is TGCAGCGTTGACCCCCTGGACGGGGACGAGCAGTACTTC.